This TCR beta chain derives from a study of blood T cell repertoires in COVID-19. After removal of 1 base from V and 6 bases from J, the junction contained 6 bases not matched to a gene. Per the germline V gene, CDR1 is SGHDT and CDR2 is YYEEEE. CDR3 size: 15 residues. This clone occurred once. In the source study's methods: Amplification of reference gene primers was used by the study to estimate nucleated cell counts. Method: immunoSEQ multiplex PCR; TCRdb's copy keeps in-frame clones and lacks some. V, J and clone size were drawn from that table, and D and trimming were deduced from the DNA. The table lists about 140,000 clones, roughly four fifths of them singletons.

The chain recombines TRBV5-6 with TRBJ2-7; 11 bases fit TRBD2. Sequencing input: peripheral blood. The sequence was obtained from a woman aged 45-65 years with active or convalescent COVID-19. The CDR3 spells CASSLWRLAGLEQYF. CDR3 DNA sequence: TGTGCCAGCAGCTTGTGGCGACTAGCGGGACTCGAGCAGTACTTC.